This TCR beta chain was documented in a study of post-analysis software for immune sequencing data. A word on this clonotype: The antigen is undetermined.

Study findings and constraints: TRBV segments more frequent in patients than in controls numbered roughly 5 and included TRBV5-6, TRBV5-1 and TRBV20-1.

Carried by the TCR beta cDNA libraries were unique molecular identifiers. In TCRdb, the PCR reads were re-called with MiXCR into one record per CDR3 protein. The data show hundreds of thousands of distinct CDR3 sequences, roughly three fifths seen once. Germline V gene lookup returns CDR1 SQVTM and CDR2 ANQGSEA. There are 12 residues in the CDR3. J was trimmed by 4 bases and V by 5 bases; bases with no gene match: 4. The sequence came from a girl aged 2 to 10 with multiple sclerosis. J is TRBJ2-7 and V is TRBV29-1; TRBD2 aligns across 8 bases. The sequenced sample was blood. The chain's CDR3 is CSVSGTRYEQYF. For the CDR3, the DNA is TGCAGCGTTTCAGGGACTAGGTACGAGCAGTACTTC.